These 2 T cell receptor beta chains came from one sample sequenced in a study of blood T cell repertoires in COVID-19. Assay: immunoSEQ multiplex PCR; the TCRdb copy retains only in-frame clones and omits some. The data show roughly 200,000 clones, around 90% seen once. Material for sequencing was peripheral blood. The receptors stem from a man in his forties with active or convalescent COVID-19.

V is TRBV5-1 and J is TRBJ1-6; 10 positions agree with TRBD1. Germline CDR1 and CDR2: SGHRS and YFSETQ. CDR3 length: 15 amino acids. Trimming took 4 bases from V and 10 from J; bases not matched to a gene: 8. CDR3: CASSLSGTGESPLHF. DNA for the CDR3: TGCGCCAGCAGCCTTTCCGGGACAGGGGAATCACCCCTCCACTTT. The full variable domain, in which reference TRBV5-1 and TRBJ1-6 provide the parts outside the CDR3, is KAGVTQTPRYLIKTRGQQVTLSCSPISGHRSVSWYQQTPGQGLQFLFEYFSETQRNKGNFPGRFSGRQFSNSRSEMNVSTLELGDSALYLCASSLSGTGESPLHFGNGTRLTVT.

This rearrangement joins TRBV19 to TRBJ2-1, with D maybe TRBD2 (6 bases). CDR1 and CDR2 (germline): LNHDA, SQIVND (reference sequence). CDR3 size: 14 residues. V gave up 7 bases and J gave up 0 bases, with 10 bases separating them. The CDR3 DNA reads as TGTGCCAGTACTCGGGACTCCTCCTACAATGAGCAGTTCTTC. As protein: CASTRDSSYNEQFF.